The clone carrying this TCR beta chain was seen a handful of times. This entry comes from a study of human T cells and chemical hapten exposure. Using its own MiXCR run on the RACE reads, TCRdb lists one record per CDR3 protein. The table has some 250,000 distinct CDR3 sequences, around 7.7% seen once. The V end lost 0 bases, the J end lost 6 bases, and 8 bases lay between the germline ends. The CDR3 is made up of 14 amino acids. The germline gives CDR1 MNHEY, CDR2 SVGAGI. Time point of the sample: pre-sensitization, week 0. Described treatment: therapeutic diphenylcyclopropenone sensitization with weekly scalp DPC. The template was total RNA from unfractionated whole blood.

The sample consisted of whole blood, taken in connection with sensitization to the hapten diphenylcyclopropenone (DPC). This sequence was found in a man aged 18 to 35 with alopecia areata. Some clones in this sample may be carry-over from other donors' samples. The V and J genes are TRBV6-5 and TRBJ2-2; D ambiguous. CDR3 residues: CASSYSTWPGELFF. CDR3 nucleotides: TGTGCCAGCAGTTACTCGACGTGGCCCGGGGAGCTGTTTTTT.